The sequence of this TCR beta chain was determined in a study of T-cell memory formation after mild COVID-19. Study as a whole: For the most part, TCR clusters were specific to one donor.

TCRdb reanalysed the 5' RACE reads using MiXCR and keeps one entry per CDR3 protein. This sample carries roughly 100,000 distinct CDR3 sequences, about 13% of them seen once, and the ten largest clones take around 27%. Study-level findings and limits: Second-wave clones peaking on day 37 lacked confirmed SARS-CoV-2 specificity. Researchers report contracting CD4+ clones mostly in CM and EM, with CD8+ clones in EMRA.

In this sample, this clonotype turned up once. The target antigen is unknown. CDR1 and CDR2 (germline): MNHEY, SMNVEV (reference sequence). The CDR3 covers 16 residues. Trimming pared 3 bases from V and 8 bases from J, leaving 22 bases between. The TCR was taken from an adult woman who had mild COVID-19 (a few samples of this study predate the infection). Cell type and time point are not known. J is TRBJ1-2 and V is TRBV27; possible D gene TRBD1, 5 bases. Sequenced input: PBMCs or a T cell subset sorted from them (not recorded which). The CDR3 DNA reads as TGTGCCAGCAGTTTGTCCCCGACAGCCTCTATTCGCGGCTACACCTTC. The encoded protein is CASSLSPTASIRGYTF.